A selection of T cell receptor beta chains follows, all from one sample in a study of cytomegalovirus exposure and HLA in healthy donors. The data were produced by immunoSEQ multiplex PCR, yet TCRdb's version contains in-frame clones alone and is incomplete. The repertoire holds 120,000 to 150,000 clones, with more than 60% as singletons. Sequenced: PBMCs. The origin of the receptors is a man aged 35 to 55 in good health and CMV-seropositive. Each CDR3 is given with its conserved first and last residue. D genes are given only for firm matches.

cdr3_length j_call v_call d_call cdr3_nt cdr3_aa
16 TRBJ2-3 TRBV4-3 . TGCGCCAGCAGCCGAGGGAATTACCTTTCCACAGATACGCAGTATTTT CASSRGNYLSTDTQYF
14 TRBJ1-2 TRBV7-9 . TGTGCCAGCAGCTTAGATACCAGGACTTATGGCTACACCTTC CASSLDTRTYGYTF
14 TRBJ1-2 TRBV19 . TGTGCCAGTAGTATCCCTCAGGGGAACTATGGCTACACCTTC CASSIPQGNYGYTF
19 TRBJ2-7 TRBV7-9 . TGTGCCAGCAGCGCTTCTGTGTATGACAGGGGGCGGGAGGGGTACGAGCAGTACTTC CASSASVYDRGREGYEQYF
13 TRBJ2-7 TRBV7-6 . TGTGCCAGCAGCTTGACTGATAGCTACGAGCAGTACTTC CASSLTDSYEQYF
15 TRBJ2-5 TRBV7-9 TRBD2 TGTGCCAGCAGCTTAGCTAGCGGGATGAAAGAGACCCAGTACTTC CASSLASGMKETQYF
15 TRBJ1-4 TRBV5-4 . TGTGCCAGCAGCTTGGACAGGAAGGGAAATGAAAAACTGTTTTTT CASSLDRKGNEKLFF
16 TRBJ1-5 TRBV6-1 . TGTGCCAGCAGTGGGTCGGGGGGCGCCGGCAATCAGCCCCAGCATTTT CASSGSGGAGNQPQHF
13 TRBJ1-1 TRBV30 TRBD1 TGTGCCTGGAGCCGACAGGGAGGCGGGGAAGCTTTCTTT CAWSRQGGGEAFF
19 TRBJ2-3 TRBV11-1 TRBD1 TGTGCCAGCAGCCTCTATCCCGGGACAGGGACCATCAGCACAGATACGCAGTATTTT CASSLYPGTGTISTDTQYF
19 TRBJ2-1 TRBV4-2 . TGTGCCAGCAGCCCAAAGAGGCAGGGGCCTTCGAGCTCCTACAATGAGCAGTTCTTC CASSPKRQGPSSSYNEQFF